This T cell receptor (beta chain) is from a study of blood T cell repertoires in COVID-19. Overall study context: From the United States, Italy and Spain came samples of acute and convalescent COVID-19. The cDNA or gDNA used as material had been derived from T cells, B-cell-depleted T cells, or PBMCs.

Original handling: Estimated nucleated cell counts came from reference gene primer amplification. Repertoires were generated with immunoSEQ multiplex PCR, while TCRdb's copy carries only in-frame clones and drops some. The V and J calls and clone size were taken over from that table, and D and trimming were inferred from the DNA. The sample lists some 280,000 clones; roughly 90% were seen once. V lost 5 bases to trimming and J lost 2 bases; unmatched junction nucleotides: 11. The length of the CDR3 is 16 residues. CDR1 and CDR2 from the germline V gene are SNHLY and FYNNEI. The source material was peripheral blood. The clonotype was recovered from a woman aged 40 to 50 who had recovered from COVID-19. V and J are TRBV2 and TRBJ2-7; 8 nucleotides agree with TRBD1. This CDR3 reads CASSLPGQGSPYEQYF. The CDR3 DNA follows: TGTGCCAGCAGTCTACCTGGACAGGGCTCCCCCTACGAGCAGTACTTC.